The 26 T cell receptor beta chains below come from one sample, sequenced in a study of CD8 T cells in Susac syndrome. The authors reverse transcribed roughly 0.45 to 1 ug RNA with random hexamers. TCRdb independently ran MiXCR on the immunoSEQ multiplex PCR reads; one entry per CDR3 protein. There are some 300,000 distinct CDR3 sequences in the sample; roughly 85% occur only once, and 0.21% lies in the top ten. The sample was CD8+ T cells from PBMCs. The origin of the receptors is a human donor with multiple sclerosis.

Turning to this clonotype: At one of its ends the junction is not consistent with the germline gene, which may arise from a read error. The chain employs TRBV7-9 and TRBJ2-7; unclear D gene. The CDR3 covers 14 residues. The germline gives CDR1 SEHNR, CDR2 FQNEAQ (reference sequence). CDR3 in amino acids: CASSLPESSYEQCF. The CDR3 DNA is TGTGCCAGCAGCTTACCAGAGAGCTCCTACGAGCAGTGCTTC.

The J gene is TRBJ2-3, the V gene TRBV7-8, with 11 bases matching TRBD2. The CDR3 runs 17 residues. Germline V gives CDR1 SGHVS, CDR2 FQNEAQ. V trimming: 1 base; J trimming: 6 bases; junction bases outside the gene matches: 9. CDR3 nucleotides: TGTGCCAGCAGCTTAGGAGTTAGCGGGAGGGCCACTGATACGCAGTATTTT. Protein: CASSLGVSGRATDTQYF. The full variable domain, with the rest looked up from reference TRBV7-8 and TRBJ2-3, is GAGVSQSPRYKVAKRGQDVALRCDPISGHVSLFWYQQALGQGPEFLTYFQNEAQLDKSGLPSDRFFAERPEGSVSTLKIQRTQQEDSAVYLCASSLGVSGRATDTQYFGPGTRLTVL.

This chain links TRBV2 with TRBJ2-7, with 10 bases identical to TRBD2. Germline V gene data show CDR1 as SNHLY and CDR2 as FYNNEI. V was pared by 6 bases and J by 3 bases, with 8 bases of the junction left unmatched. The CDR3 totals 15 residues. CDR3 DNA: TGTGCCAGCAGAGCCGTAGCGGGAGGCTACTACGAGCAGTACTTC. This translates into CASRAVAGGYYEQYF.

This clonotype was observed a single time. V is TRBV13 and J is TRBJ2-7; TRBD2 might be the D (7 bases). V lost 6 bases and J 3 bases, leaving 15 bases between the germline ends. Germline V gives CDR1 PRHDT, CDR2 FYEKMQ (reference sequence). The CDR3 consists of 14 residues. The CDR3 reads CASSPGRGYYEQYF. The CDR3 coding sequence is TGTGCCAGCAGTCCAGGGAGGGGGTACTACGAGCAGTACTTC.

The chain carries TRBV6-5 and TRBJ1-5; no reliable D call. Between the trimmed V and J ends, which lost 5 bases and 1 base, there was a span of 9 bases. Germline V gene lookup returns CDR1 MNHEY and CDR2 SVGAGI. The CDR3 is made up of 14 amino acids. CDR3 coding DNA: TGTGCCAGCAGTCTCCGTTGGAGCAATCAGCCCCAGCATTTT. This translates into CASSLRWSNQPQHF.

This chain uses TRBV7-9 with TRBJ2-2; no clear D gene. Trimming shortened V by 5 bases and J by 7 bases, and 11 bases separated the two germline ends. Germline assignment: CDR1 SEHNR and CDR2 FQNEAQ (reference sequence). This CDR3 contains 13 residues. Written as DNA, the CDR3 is TGTGCCAGCAGCCACCCCCTTCTCGGGGAGCTGTTTTTT. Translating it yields CASSHPLLGELFF.

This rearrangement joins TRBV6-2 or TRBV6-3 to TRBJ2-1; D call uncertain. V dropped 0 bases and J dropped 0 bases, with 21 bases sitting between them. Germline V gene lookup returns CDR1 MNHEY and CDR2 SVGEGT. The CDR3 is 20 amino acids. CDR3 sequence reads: CASSYSTLGIPTASYNEQFF. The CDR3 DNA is TGTGCCAGCAGTTACTCGACTTTAGGTATACCAACAGCCTCCTACAATGAGCAGTTCTTC.

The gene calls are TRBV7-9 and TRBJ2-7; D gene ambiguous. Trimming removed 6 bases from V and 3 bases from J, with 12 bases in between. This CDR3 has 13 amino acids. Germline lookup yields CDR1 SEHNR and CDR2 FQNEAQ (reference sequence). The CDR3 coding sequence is TGTGCCAGCAGAGGTCAGCTAGACTACGAGCAGTACTTC. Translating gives CASRGQLDYEQYF.

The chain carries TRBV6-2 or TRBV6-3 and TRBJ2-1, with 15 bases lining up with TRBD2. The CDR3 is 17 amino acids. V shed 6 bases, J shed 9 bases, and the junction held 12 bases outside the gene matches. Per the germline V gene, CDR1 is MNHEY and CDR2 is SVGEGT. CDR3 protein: CASSDGLAGGPLGEQFF. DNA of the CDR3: TGTGCCAGCAGCGATGGACTAGCGGGAGGGCCCTTGGGTGAGCAGTTCTTC.

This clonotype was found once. This chain's CDR3 is CASSPDHRADLSYEQYF. CDR3 DNA sequence: TGCGCCAGCAGCCCAGATCACAGGGCCGACCTTTCCTACGAGCAGTACTTC. The J gene is TRBJ2-7, the V gene TRBV5-1; D perhaps matches TRBD1 (6 bases). This CDR3 spans 17 amino acids. CDR1 and CDR2 from the germline V gene are SGHRS and YFSETQ. The V gene lost 4 bases and the J gene lost 1 base, with 21 bases spanning the gap.

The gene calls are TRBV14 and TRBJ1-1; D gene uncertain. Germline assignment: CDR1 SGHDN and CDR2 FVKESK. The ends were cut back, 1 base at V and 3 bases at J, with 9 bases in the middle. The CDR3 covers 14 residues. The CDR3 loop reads CASSQGRFDTEAFF. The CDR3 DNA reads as TGTGCCAGCAGCCAAGGACGGTTTGACACTGAAGCTTTCTTT.

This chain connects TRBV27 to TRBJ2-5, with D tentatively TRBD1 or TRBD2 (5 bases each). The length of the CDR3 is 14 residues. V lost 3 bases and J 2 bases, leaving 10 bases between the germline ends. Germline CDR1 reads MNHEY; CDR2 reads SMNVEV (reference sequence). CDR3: CASSFRWGQETQYF. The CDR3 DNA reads TGTGCCAGCAGTTTCCGCTGGGGGCAAGAGACCCAGTACTTC.

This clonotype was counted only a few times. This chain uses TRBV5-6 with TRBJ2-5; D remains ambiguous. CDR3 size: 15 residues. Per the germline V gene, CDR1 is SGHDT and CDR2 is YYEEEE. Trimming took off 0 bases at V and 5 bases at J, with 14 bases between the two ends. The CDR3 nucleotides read TGTGCCAGCAGCTTGGTACTGCCGACGGTCGAGACCCAGTACTTC. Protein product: CASSLVLPTVETQYF.

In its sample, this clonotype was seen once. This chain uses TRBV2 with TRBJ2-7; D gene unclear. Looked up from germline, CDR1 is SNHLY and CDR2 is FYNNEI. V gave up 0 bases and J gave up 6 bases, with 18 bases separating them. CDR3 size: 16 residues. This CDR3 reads CASSEALLGTLVEQYF. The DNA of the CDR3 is TGTGCCAGCAGTGAAGCGCTCCTAGGTACCTTAGTCGAGCAGTACTTC.

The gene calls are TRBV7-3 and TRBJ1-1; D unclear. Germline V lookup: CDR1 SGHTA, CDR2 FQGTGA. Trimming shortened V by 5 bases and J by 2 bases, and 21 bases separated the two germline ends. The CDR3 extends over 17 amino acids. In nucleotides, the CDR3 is TGTGCCAGCAGCGGTGAGGTGGTAATTAGCCCAAACACTGAAGCTTTCTTT. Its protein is CASSGEVVISPNTEAFF.

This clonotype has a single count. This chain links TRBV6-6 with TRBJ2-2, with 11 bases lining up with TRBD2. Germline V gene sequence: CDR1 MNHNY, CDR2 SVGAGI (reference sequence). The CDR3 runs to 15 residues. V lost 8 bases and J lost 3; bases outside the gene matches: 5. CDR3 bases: TGTGCCAGCCTGCCTAGCGGGAGGTACACCGGGGAGCTGTTTTTT. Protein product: CASLPSGRYTGELFF.

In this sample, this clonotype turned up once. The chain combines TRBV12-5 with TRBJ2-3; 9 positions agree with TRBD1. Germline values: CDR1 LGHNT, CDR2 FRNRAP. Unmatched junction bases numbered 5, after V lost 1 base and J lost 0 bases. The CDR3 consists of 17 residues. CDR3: CASGLGIGTGSTDTQYF. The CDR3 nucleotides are TGTGCTAGTGGTTTGGGAATCGGGACAGGGAGCACAGATACGCAGTATTTT.

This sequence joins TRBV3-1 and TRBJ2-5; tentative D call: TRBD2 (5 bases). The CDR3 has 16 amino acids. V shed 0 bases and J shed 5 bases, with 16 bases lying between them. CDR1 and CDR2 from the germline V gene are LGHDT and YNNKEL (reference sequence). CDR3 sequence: CASSQDLTGMLETQYF. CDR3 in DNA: TGTGCCAGCAGCCAAGATCTCACCGGGATGCTCGAGACCCAGTACTTC.

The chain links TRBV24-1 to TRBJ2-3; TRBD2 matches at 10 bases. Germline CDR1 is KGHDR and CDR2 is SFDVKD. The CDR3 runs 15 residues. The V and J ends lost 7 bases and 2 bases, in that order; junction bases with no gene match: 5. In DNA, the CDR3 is TGTGCCACCAGGAGAGCGGGAGGGATCACAGATACGCAGTATTTT. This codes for CATRRAGGITDTQYF.

DNA for the CDR3: TGCGCCAGCAGGACCGGGAGCCTCAATCAGCCCCAGCATTTT. Its translation: CASRTGSLNQPQHF. J is TRBJ1-5 and V is TRBV10-2, with D unresolved. CDR1 and CDR2 from the germline V gene are WSHSY and SAAADI. V shed 6 bases and J shed 3 bases, with 12 bases lying between them. The CDR3 has 14 residues.

This CDR3 is CASSLRRGFTDTQYF. CDR3 coding DNA: TGTGCCAGCAGCTTACGGCGGGGATTTACAGATACGCAGTATTTT. The chain is built from TRBV11-2 and TRBJ2-3; D is possibly TRBD2 (6 bases). Germline V gives CDR1 SGHAT, CDR2 FQNNGV. This CDR3 region has 15 residues. V gave up 2 bases and J gave up 3 bases, with 12 bases separating them.

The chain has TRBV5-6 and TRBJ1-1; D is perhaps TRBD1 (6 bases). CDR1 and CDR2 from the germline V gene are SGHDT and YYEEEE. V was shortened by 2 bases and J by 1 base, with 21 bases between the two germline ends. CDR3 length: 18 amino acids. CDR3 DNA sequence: TGTGCCAGCAGCTTTAGTCCAGGGAGGGGGATGAGGAACACTGAAGCTTTCTTT. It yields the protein CASSFSPGRGMRNTEAFF.

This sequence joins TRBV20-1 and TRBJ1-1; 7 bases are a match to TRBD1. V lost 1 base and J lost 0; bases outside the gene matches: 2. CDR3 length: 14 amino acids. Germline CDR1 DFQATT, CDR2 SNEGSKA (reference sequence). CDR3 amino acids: CSARVGGLNTEAFF. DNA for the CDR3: TGCAGTGCTAGAGTAGGGGGCTTGAACACTGAAGCTTTCTTT.

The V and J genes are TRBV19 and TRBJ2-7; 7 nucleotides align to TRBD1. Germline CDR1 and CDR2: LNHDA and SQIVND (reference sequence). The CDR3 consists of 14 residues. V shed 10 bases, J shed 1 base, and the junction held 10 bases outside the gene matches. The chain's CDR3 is CATSDRDRSYEQYF. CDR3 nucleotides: TGTGCCACCTCCGACAGGGACCGATCCTACGAGCAGTACTTC. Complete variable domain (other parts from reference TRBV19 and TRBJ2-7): DGGITQSPKYLFRKEGQNVTLSCEQNLNHDAMYWYRQDPGQGLRLIYYSQIVNDFQKGDIAEGYSVSREKKESFPLTVTSAQKNPTAFYLCATSDRDRSYEQYFGPGTRLTVT.

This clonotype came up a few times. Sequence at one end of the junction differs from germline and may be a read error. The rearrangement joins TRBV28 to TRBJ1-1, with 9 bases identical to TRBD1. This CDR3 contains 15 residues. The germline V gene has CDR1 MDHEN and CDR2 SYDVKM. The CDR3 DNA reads TGTGCCAGCAGCTTATCGGGACAGGGGAACACTGAAGCTTTCTTT. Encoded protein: CASSLSGQGNTEAFF.

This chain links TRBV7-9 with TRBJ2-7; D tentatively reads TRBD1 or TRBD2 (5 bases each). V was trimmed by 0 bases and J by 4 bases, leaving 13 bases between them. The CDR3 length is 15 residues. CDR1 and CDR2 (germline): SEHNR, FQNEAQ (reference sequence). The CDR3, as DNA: TGTGCCAGCAGCTTAGCGGTGGGGGAGAGGTACGAGCAGTACTTC. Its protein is CASSLAVGERYEQYF.